This T cell receptor beta chain was recovered during a study of T cells in Graves' hyperthyroidism and ophthalmopathy. This clonotype was seen repeatedly, ten times or more. Each 10 ml fresh peripheral blood draw supplied the PBMCs. The CDR3 regions of TCR beta were amplified from RNA transcripts. First-round RT-PCR of the TCR CDR3 relied on the HTBI primer set. TCRdb reprocessed the multiplex PCR reads via MiXCR and lists one record per CDR3 protein. In the table there are around 500,000 distinct CDR3 sequences, approximately 15% of which are singletons. V was pared by 3 bases and J by 5 bases, with 13 bases between. The V gene's germline CDR1 is KGHSH and CDR2 LQKENI. CDR3 length equals 14 residues.

The chain recombines TRBV18 with TRBJ1-1, with D possibly matching TRBD1 (5 bases). Material for sequencing was blood. The sequence was obtained from a woman aged 18-29 years with Graves' hyperthyroidism. CDR3 protein: CASSPPLEGTEAFF. CDR3 bases: TGTGCCAGCTCACCCCCTCTCGAGGGGACTGAAGCTTTCTTT.